This T cell receptor beta chain comes out of a study of identifying expanded T cells in peripheral blood. Study-wide points: Over around two and four weeks, about 15 and 18 clones changed, versus 1.2 between replicates.

The germline CDR1 and CDR2 sequences are KGHSH and LQKENI. CDR3 size: 15 residues. The count of this clone is one. Its antigen is unknown. The junction does not match germline at one end; this may be a read error. The table came from immunoSEQ multiplex PCR; TCRdb's copy has only in-frame clones and leaves some out. The data contain around 100,000 clones, 75% to 90% of them seen just once; the ten biggest clones take up 5.5%. No infections or other immune events were documented during collection. This chain connects TRBV18 to TRBJ2-7; 15 bases agree with TRBD2. This clonotype was obtained from a person aged 18 to 70 in good health. Material for sequencing was blood. The CDR3 loop is CASSAPGLAGGEQYF. The CDR3 nucleotides are TGTGCCAGCTCAGCACCGGGACTAGCGGGAGGCGAGCAGTACTTC.